Listed below are T cell receptor beta chains from one sample, sequenced in a study of regulatory T cells in long-lasting Graves disease. TCRdb passed the multiplex PCR reads through MiXCR, listing each CDR3 protein once. Of roughly 440,000 distinct CDR3 sequences detected, about 15% appear once; the ten largest clones hold about 25%. The same data also contributed to another study, on T cells in Graves' hyperthyroidism and ophthalmopathy.

The specimen comprised peripheral blood mononuclear cells (PBMCs), sampled at new diagnosis, from a patient treated with antithyroid drugs. The receptors derive from a woman aged 18-35 years with Graves disease. The conserved cysteine and the conserved F or W are not part of the CDR3 here. Part of the rows lack a size; the others show once, few, many or a class for expanded clones.

V gene: TRBV29-1
clone size: many
J gene: TRBJ2-5
CDR3 protein: SVEDGLETQY

V gene: TRBV29-1
clone size: many
J gene: TRBJ1-1
CDR3 protein: SVARRQDMNTEAF

V gene: TRBV14
clone size: few
J gene: TRBJ1-1
CDR3 protein: ASSLWDRKNTEAF

V gene: TRBV19
clone size: NA
J gene: TRBJ1-1
CDR3 protein: ASSIDRVPRNTEAF

V gene: TRBV7-9
clone size: NA
J gene: TRBJ2-3
CDR3 protein: ASSPYGDTQY

V gene: TRBV2
clone size: NA
J gene: TRBJ2-7
CDR3 protein: ASSVLSGSVYEQY

V gene: TRBV6-2/TRBV6-3
clone size: NA
J gene: TRBJ2-2
CDR3 protein: ASSHPPGLHTGELF

V gene: TRBV18
clone size: many
J gene: TRBJ2-7
CDR3 protein: ASSLKPPGTSGTYEQY

V gene: TRBV2
clone size: NA
J gene: TRBJ2-1
CDR3 protein: ASSVAAGEVNEQF

V gene: TRBV6-1
clone size: NA
J gene: TRBJ1-6
CDR3 protein: ASRSEVFGGSPLH